The 7 T cell receptor beta chains given below trace back to one sample, sequenced in a study of cytomegalovirus exposure and HLA in healthy donors (dated by TCRdb to about 2017). The library was made by the immunoSEQ multiplex PCR assay. For the multiplex PCR, a mixture combining 60 forward primers for TCR Vbeta segments and 13 reverse primers for TCR Jbeta segments was used. In TCRdb, the immuneACCESS table is reduced to in-frame sequences with V and J assigned. These tables do not hold every clone; where another copy was compared, an unresolved V gene accounts for under half, and the others remain unexplained. The table kept for this sample lists 60,000 to 80,000 clones. Of the sample, roughly 0.89% is held by the ten largest clones. The specimen sequenced was PBMCs. These receptor sequences come from a boy between 10 and 17 years old in good health and CMV-seronegative.

This chain joins TRBV6-5 and TRBJ2-5; 7 bases map to TRBD1. Germline V CDR1 and CDR2: MNHEY, SVGAGI. Trimming removed 6 bases from V and 5 bases from J; junction bases left unmatched: 9. This CDR3 is built from 14 residues. The CDR3 here is CASRPRQGRETQYF. The CDR3 DNA sequence: TGTGCCAGCAGACCGCGACAGGGTCGCGAGACCCAGTACTTC.

Regarding this clone: A read error may account for a junction end that differs from germline. The J gene is TRBJ1-6, the V gene TRBV5-1; TRBD1 might be the D (5 bases). This CDR3 is 15 amino acids long. The V gene's germline CDR1 is SGHRS and CDR2 YFSETQ. The CDR3 DNA sequence: TGCGCCAGCACCTTGGACACCTCCTATAATTCACCCCTCCACTTT. It yields the protein CASTLDTSYNSPLHF.

The chain combines TRBV30 with TRBJ1-2, with D hard to call. V lost 4 bases to trimming and J lost 4 bases, with 13 bases between them. This CDR3 is built from 13 residues. The V gene's germline CDR1 is GTSNPN and CDR2 SVGIG (reference sequence). The CDR3 sequence is CAWNSQTGYGYTF. The CDR3 nucleotides are TGTGCCTGGAATTCACAGACCGGCTATGGCTACACCTTC.

The V and J genes are TRBV6-5 and TRBJ1-2; 9 nucleotides match TRBD1. Germline trimming cut 1 base from V and 6 bases from J; bases unmatched to any gene: 0. This CDR3 has 13 amino acids. Germline loops: CDR1 MNHEY, CDR2 SVGAGI. Here the CDR3 DNA reads TGTGCCAGCAGTTACTACAGGGGGCATGGCTACACCTTC. It specifies CASSYYRGHGYTF.

The V gene is TRBV29-1, the J gene TRBJ2-1; D is ambiguous. The CDR3 covers 14 residues. V dropped 6 bases and J dropped 12 bases, with 24 bases sitting between them. Germline CDR1 reads SQVTM; CDR2 reads ANQGSEA. CDR3: CSVPLPVYFGGQFF. CDR3 coding DNA: TGCAGCGTGCCCCTTCCGGTGTATTTTGGTGGGCAGTTCTTC.

Details on this clone: A read error may account for a junction end that differs from germline. The DNA of the CDR3 is TGTACCAGCAGCCAAGCATCAGGGAGCAATCAGCCCCAGCATTTT. This gives the protein CTSSQASGSNQPQHF. The chain has TRBV4-2 and TRBJ1-5, with D possibly matching TRBD1 (5 bases). The CDR3 extends over 15 amino acids. Germline CDR1 is LGHNA and CDR2 is YNFKEQ.

The chain links TRBV7-6 to TRBJ1-2; D is unresolved. In germline, CDR1 is SGHVS, CDR2 FNYEAQ. The CDR3 contains 15 residues. Trimming stripped 5 bases from V and 5 bases from J, with 18 bases between. CDR3: CASSQIGGSDYGYTF. The CDR3 DNA reads as TGTGCCAGCAGCCAAATAGGCGGGTCCGATTATGGCTACACCTTC.